Listed here are 13 T cell receptor beta chains from one sample, sequenced in a study of human T cells and chemical hapten exposure. One entry per CDR3 protein results from TCRdb running MiXCR on the 5' RACE reads. The sample has about 120,000 distinct CDR3 sequences; around a fifth are singletons. Total RNA came from unfractionated whole blood. The source is a human donor in good health.

The chain employs TRBV27 and TRBJ2-3, with TRBD2 identical over 9 bases. Trimming at V came to 5 bases and at J to 4 bases, leaving 10 bases not matched to a gene. Germline CDR1 reads MNHEY; CDR2 reads SMNVEV (reference sequence). The CDR3 totals 16 residues. In DNA form, the CDR3 reads TGTGCCAGCAGTCCCCCTAGCGGGAAGAACGCAGATACGCAGTATTTT. It codes for CASSPPSGKNADTQYF.

This clonotype has ten or more counts. The chain couples TRBV7-9 to TRBJ2-1; D is perhaps TRBD2 (6 bases). The CDR3 is 11 amino acids. V lost 3 bases to trimming and J lost 10 bases, with 7 bases between them. Looked up from germline, CDR1 is SEHNR and CDR2 is FQNEAQ (reference sequence). CDR3 amino acids: CASSLSGEQFF. In nucleotides, the CDR3 is TGTGCCAGCAGCTTGAGCGGGGAGCAGTTCTTC.

As DNA, the CDR3 is TGTGCCTGGAGTGTCCAGGGTACTCAGCCCCAGCATTTT. It codes for CAWSVQGTQPQHF. The chain recombines TRBV30 with TRBJ1-5; perhaps TRBD1 as D (5 bases). CDR3 length: 13 residues. Germline V gene sequence: CDR1 GTSNPN, CDR2 SVGIG (reference sequence). The ends were cut back, 0 bases at V and 6 bases at J, with 9 bases in the middle.

J is TRBJ1-2 and V is TRBV28; D gene ambiguous. V was shortened by 8 bases and J by 8 bases, with 15 bases between the two germline ends. From germline, CDR1 is MDHEN and CDR2 SYDVKM. This CDR3 is built from 12 residues. Written as DNA, the CDR3 is TGTGCCAGCCAGATAAAGGCGAGAGGCTACACCTTC. This translates into CASQIKARGYTF.

CDR3 sequence (DNA): TGTGCCAGCTCACCGGAACTAGCGGGAAAAAACATTCAGTACTTC. It translates to CASSPELAGKNIQYF. This chain connects TRBV18 to TRBJ2-4, with 10 bases lining up with TRBD2. The junction had 3 bases not matched to a gene; V was cut back by 3 bases and J by 4 bases. The CDR3 spans 15 residues. The V gene's germline CDR1 is KGHSH and CDR2 LQKENI. Together with reference TRBV18 and TRBJ2-4, the CDR3 gives the full variable domain: NAGVMQNPRHLVRRRGQEARLRCSPMKGHSHVYWYRQLPEEGLKFMVYLQKENIIDESGMPKERFSAEFPKEGPSILRIQQVVRGDSAAYFCASSPELAGKNIQYFGAGTRLSVL.

This chain links TRBV10-3 with TRBJ1-2; possible D gene TRBD1, 5 bases. CDR1 ENHRY and CDR2 SYGVKD come from the germline V gene. The germline V and J ends were trimmed by 5 bases and 8 bases, with 18 bases remaining between them. The CDR3 is 14 amino acids. CDR3 in DNA: TGTGCCATCAGTACGGGACCCTTAGGCGAAGGCTACACCTTC. Protein product: CAISTGPLGEGYTF.

The rearrangement links TRBV28 to TRBJ1-6; no clear D. Deletions cut 6 bases from V and 0 bases from J, with 15 bases between. The CDR3 consists of 17 residues. Germline CDR1 MDHEN, CDR2 SYDVKM. CDR3 sequence reads: CASSLRTVSSYNSPLHF. For the CDR3, the DNA is TGTGCCAGCAGCCTTCGGACGGTGAGCTCCTATAATTCACCCCTCCACTTT.

CDR3 in amino acids: CASVREGTTLGDTF. The DNA for the CDR3 is TGTGCCAGCGTCAGGGAGGGGACGACGTTGGGCGACACCTTC. The chain employs TRBV28 and TRBJ1-2, with D possibly matching TRBD1 (5 bases). Germline V gene sequence: CDR1 MDHEN, CDR2 SYDVKM. The CDR3 spans 14 residues. Trimming pared 8 bases from V and 12 bases from J, leaving 25 bases between.

The chain carries TRBV24-1 and TRBJ2-1; 8 bases align to TRBD2. CDR1 is KGHDR and CDR2 is SFDVKD in the germline V gene. This CDR3 has 16 amino acids. Unmatched junction bases numbered 6, after V lost 6 bases and J lost 0 bases. The CDR3 DNA reads TGTGCCACCAGTAAGACGGGAGGGAGCTCCTACAATGAGCAGTTCTTC. Translating gives CATSKTGGSSYNEQFF.

The V gene is TRBV6-5, the J gene TRBJ1-5; TRBD1 aligns across 7 bases. V lost 4 bases and J lost 2; bases outside the gene matches: 8. The CDR3 sequence is 16 residues long. Germline V gives CDR1 MNHEY, CDR2 SVGAGI. CDR3: CASSSSGGVGNQPQHF. The CDR3 nucleotides are TGTGCCAGCAGTTCGTCAGGGGGAGTTGGCAATCAGCCCCAGCATTTT.

The genes are TRBV27 and TRBJ2-1, with 7 bases aligning to TRBD2. CDR1 MNHEY and CDR2 SMNVEV come from the germline V gene (reference sequence). Trimming took 5 bases from V and 4 from J; bases not matched to a gene: 5. The CDR3 length is 14 residues. The CDR3 is CASSQRDYYNEQFF. CDR3 coding DNA: TGTGCCAGCAGTCAGAGGGACTATTACAATGAGCAGTTCTTC.

Here the CDR3 DNA reads TGTGCCAGCAGGAATACTTACTCTGGAAACACCATATATTTT. It encodes CASRNTYSGNTIYF. This sequence joins TRBV27 and TRBJ1-3; D uncertain. Looked up from germline, CDR1 is MNHEY and CDR2 is SMNVEV (reference sequence). There are 14 residues in the CDR3. The V end lost 6 bases, the J end lost 0 bases, and 9 bases lay between the germline ends.

The chain links TRBV10-3 to TRBJ1-1; D uncertain. The CDR3 extends over 13 amino acids. The germline V gene encodes CDR1 ENHRY and CDR2 SYGVKD. V was pared by 4 bases and J by 0 bases, with 6 bases between. CDR3 in DNA: TGTGCCATCAGTGCGGAAGTGAACACTGAAGCTTTCTTT. The encoded protein is CAISAEVNTEAFF.